This T cell receptor (beta chain) was recorded in a study of blood T cell repertoires in COVID-19. Study context: Researchers got acute and convalescent COVID-19 samples from the United States, Italy and Spain. Sources were T cells, B-cell-depleted T cells, or PBMCs; the material itself was cDNA or gDNA.

Study processing details: Estimation of nucleated cell counts was performed using reference gene primer amplification. This table comes from immunoSEQ multiplex PCR, and its TCRdb copy is limited to in-frame clones, with some not included. For V, J and clone size, that table is used; D and trimming come from the DNA. This table has under 85,000 clones, 80% to 85% appearing once. The CDR3 is 16 residues long. Deletions cut 4 bases from V and 7 bases from J, with 22 bases between. Germline assignment: CDR1 SEHNR and CDR2 FQNEAQ (reference sequence). Sequences were obtained from peripheral blood. This clonotype originated in a man older than 75 with acute or convalescent COVID-19. V usage is TRBV7-9 and J usage is TRBJ1-2; perhaps TRBD1 as D (5 bases). The CDR3 bases are TGTGCCAGCAGCTCCCTAAGGGGCAGCTCCTCGGGTGGCTACACCTTC. Translated: CASSSLRGSSSGGYTF. The full variable domain, completed using reference TRBV7-9 and TRBJ1-2, is DTGVSQNPRHKITKRGQNVTFRCDPISEHNRLYWYRQTLGQGPEFLTYFQNEAQLEKSRLLSDRFSAERPKGSFSTLEIQRTEQGDSAMYLCASSSLRGSSSGGYTFGSGTRLTVV.